These 17 T cell receptor beta chains came from one sample sequenced in a study of blood T cell repertoires in COVID-19. Data came from immunoSEQ multiplex PCR; TCRdb stores just in-frame clones and leaves some out. The sample lists roughly 100,000 clones, approximately 85% occurring once. Source material: peripheral blood. The origin of the receptors is a man between 45 and 60 years old with acute or convalescent COVID-19.

The genes are TRBV19 and TRBJ1-2; tentative D call: TRBD1 (6 bases). Germline lookup yields CDR1 LNHDA and CDR2 SQIVND (reference sequence). The CDR3 covers 14 residues. V lost 5 bases and J 5 bases, leaving 15 bases between the germline ends. For the CDR3, the DNA is TGTGCCAGTAGTTCTCAGGGGCGGGCTTATGGCTACACCTTC. Residues: CASSSQGRAYGYTF.

The chain has TRBV30 and TRBJ1-1, with 8 bases identical to TRBD1. Trimming took 7 bases from V and 5 from J; bases not matched to a gene: 9. CDR1 is GTSNPN, CDR2 SVGIG, per germline (reference sequence). This CDR3 is 13 amino acids long. CDR3 bases: TGTGCCTTACAAAACAGGGGGGGAACTGAAGCTTTCTTT. Translated: CALQNRGGTEAFF.

The rearrangement links TRBV27 to TRBJ1-1; possible D gene TRBD1, 6 bases. The CDR3 totals 15 residues. V was trimmed by 5 bases and J by 4 bases, leaving 17 bases between them. CDR1 and CDR2 from the germline V gene are MNHEY and SMNVEV (reference sequence). CDR3 coding DNA: TGTGCCAGCAGTCCGAACAGGGCAGCTGGCACTGAAGCTTTCTTT. This codes for CASSPNRAAGTEAFF.

The rearrangement links TRBV10-3 to TRBJ2-7; D perhaps matches TRBD1 (6 bases). Trimming left V 7 bases short and J 1 base short, with 8 bases between. Germline assignment: CDR1 ENHRY and CDR2 SYGVKD. The CDR3 contains 12 residues. For the CDR3, the DNA is TGTGCCATCACTACAGGGTCCTACGAGCAGTACTTC. The encoded protein is CAITTGSYEQYF.

The chain employs TRBV6-6 and TRBJ1-1, with 9 bases matching TRBD1. The V gene end was trimmed by 6 bases and the J gene end by 10 bases; junction bases not matched to a gene: 3. This CDR3 comprises 11 residues. Per germline, CDR1 MNHNY and CDR2 SVGAGI (reference sequence). DNA for the CDR3: TGTGCCAGCAGAGGACAGGGGCTAGCTTTCTTT. Protein: CASRGQGLAFF.

The gene calls are TRBV11-3 and TRBJ1-5, with a tentative D call TRBD1 (6 bases). V was pared by 0 bases and J by 6 bases, with 12 bases between. CDR1 is SGHNT, CDR2 YENEEA, per germline. CDR3 size: 15 residues. The DNA for the CDR3 is TGTGCCAGCAGCTTAGACGGGGGGCCAGGTCAGCCCCAGCATTTT. Translating it yields CASSLDGGPGQPQHF. Combining the CDR3 with reference TRBV11-3 and TRBJ1-5 gives the whole variable domain EAGVVQSPRYKIIEKKQPVAFWCNPISGHNTLYWYLQNLGQGPELLIRYENEEAVDDSQLPKDRFSAERLKGVDSTLKIQPAELGDSAVYLCASSLDGGPGQPQHFGDGTRLSIL.

This clone appeared a single time. The genes are TRBV5-1 and TRBJ2-7; weak D call: TRBD1 (5 bases). The CDR3 covers 13 residues. Germline CDR1 and CDR2: SGHRS and YFSETQ. Trimming stripped 1 base from V and 2 bases from J, with 7 bases between. Written as DNA, the CDR3 is TGCGCCAGCAGCTTGACAGGCCCCTACGAGCAGTACTTC. Its translation: CASSLTGPYEQYF.

The rearrangement links TRBV15 to TRBJ2-1; TRBD2 matches at 8 bases. V dropped 5 bases and J dropped 6; count of bases not matched to a gene: 9. The germline V gene encodes CDR1 LNHNV and CDR2 YYDKDF (reference sequence). The CDR3 contains 15 residues. This CDR3 is CATSSGLDRSNEQFF. The CDR3 nucleotides are TGTGCCACCAGCTCGGGACTAGACAGATCCAATGAGCAGTTCTTC.

The rearrangement uses TRBV6-5 and TRBJ2-7; the match to TRBD1 covers 9 bases. CDR1 is MNHEY and CDR2 is SVGAGI in the germline V gene. After removal of 7 bases from V and 0 bases from J, the junction contained 7 bases not matched to a gene. This CDR3 comprises 15 residues. The CDR3 loop is CASIRTGDSSYEQYF. Here the CDR3 DNA reads TGTGCCAGCATTAGGACAGGGGATTCCTCCTACGAGCAGTACTTC.

By frequency in the sample, this clone is medium-sized (0.01 to 0.1%). The V and J genes are TRBV9 and TRBJ2-1; D is perhaps TRBD1 (5 bases). This CDR3 spans 15 amino acids. V dropped 6 bases and J dropped 0 bases, with 13 bases sitting between them. Germline CDR1 reads SGDLS; CDR2 reads YYNGEE. DNA for the CDR3: TGTGCCAGCACCCCCAGGGTGAGCTCCTACAATGAGCAGTTCTTC. It is translated as CASTPRVSSYNEQFF. Looking up the rest from reference TRBV9 and TRBJ2-1 gives the full variable domain: DSGVTQTPKHLITATGQRVTLRCSPRSGDLSVYWYQQSLDQGLQFLIQYYNGEERAKGNILERFSAQQFPDLHSELNLSSLELGDSALYFCASTPRVSSYNEQFFGPGTRLTVL.

The rearrangement joins TRBV20-1 to TRBJ1-5, with D tentatively TRBD1 (6 bases). The CDR3 totals 16 residues. CDR1 is DFQATT and CDR2 is SNEGSKA in the germline V gene (reference sequence). Trimming cost V 3 bases and J 7 bases, with 22 bases left between them. The CDR3 coding sequence is TGCAGTGCTAGTTTTGGGGGACACCCTACCGGACAGCCCCAGCATTTT. Protein product: CSASFGGHPTGQPQHF.

V and J are TRBV28 and TRBJ2-4, with a possible D match to TRBD2 (6 bases). This CDR3 comprises 15 residues. Trimming shortened V by 6 bases and J by 1 base, and 13 bases separated the two germline ends. CDR1 is MDHEN, CDR2 SYDVKM, per germline. This CDR3 is CASRDGGFAKNIQYF. The CDR3 bases are TGTGCCAGCAGGGACGGAGGGTTCGCCAAAAACATTCAGTACTTC.

The chain uses TRBV7-2 and TRBJ2-3; 7 bases align to TRBD1. J lost 3 bases, V lost 5 bases, and 8 bases had no gene match. The length of the CDR3 is 15 residues. Germline V gene data show CDR1 as SGHTA and CDR2 as FQGNSA. The CDR3 is CASSPQGTATDTQYF. The DNA of the CDR3 is TGTGCCAGCAGCCCCCAGGGGACAGCGACAGATACGCAGTATTTT.

This chain joins TRBV24-1 and TRBJ2-5; 7 bases are shared with TRBD2. This CDR3 spans 15 amino acids. CDR1 is KGHDR and CDR2 is SFDVKD in the germline V gene. Trimming at V came to 0 bases and at J to 5 bases, leaving 5 bases not matched to a gene. CDR3 DNA: TGTGCCACCAGTGATTTGGGGGGGGGAAAGGAGACCCAGTACTTC. Residues: CATSDLGGGKETQYF.

The gene calls are TRBV7-3 and TRBJ2-1; perhaps TRBD1 as D (6 bases). The length of the CDR3 is 17 residues. Germline CDR1 SGHTA, CDR2 FQGTGA. Trimming pared 5 bases from V and 4 bases from J, leaving 21 bases between. This CDR3 reads CASSPGLDAGEYNEQFF. Here the CDR3 DNA reads TGTGCCAGCAGCCCCGGCCTGGACGCAGGGGAATACAATGAGCAGTTCTTC.

The chain has TRBV6-5 and TRBJ2-3; 8 bases match TRBD1. Germline trimming cut 6 bases from V and 9 bases from J; bases unmatched to any gene: 5. This CDR3 is 12 amino acids long. Germline V gene sequence: CDR1 MNHEY, CDR2 SVGAGI. CDR3: CASRTQGDTQYF. The DNA of the CDR3 is TGTGCCAGCAGAACACAGGGGGACACGCAGTATTTT.

This chain connects TRBV10-1 to TRBJ1-1; no clear D. The CDR3 extends over 15 amino acids. Trimming cost V 3 bases and J 1 base, with 12 bases left between them. CDR1 and CDR2 (germline): WNHNN, SYGVQD (reference sequence). This chain's CDR3 is CASSDGGVTNTEAFF. The CDR3 coding sequence is TGCGCCAGCAGTGACGGCGGGGTCACGAACACTGAAGCTTTCTTT.